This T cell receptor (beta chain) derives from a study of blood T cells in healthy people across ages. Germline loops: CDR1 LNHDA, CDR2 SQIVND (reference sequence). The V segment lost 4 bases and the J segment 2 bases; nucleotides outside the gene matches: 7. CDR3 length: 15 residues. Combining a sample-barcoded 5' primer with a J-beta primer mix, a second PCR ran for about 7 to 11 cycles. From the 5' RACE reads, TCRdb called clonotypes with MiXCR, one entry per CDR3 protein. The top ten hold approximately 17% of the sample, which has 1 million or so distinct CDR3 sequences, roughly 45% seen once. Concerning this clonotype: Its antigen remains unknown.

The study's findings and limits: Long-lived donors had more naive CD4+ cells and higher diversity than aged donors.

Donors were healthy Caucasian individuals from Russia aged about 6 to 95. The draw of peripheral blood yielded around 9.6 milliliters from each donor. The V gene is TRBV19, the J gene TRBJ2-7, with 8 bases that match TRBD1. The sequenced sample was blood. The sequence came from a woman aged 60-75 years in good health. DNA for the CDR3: TGTGCCAGTAGTACTCGGGACAGGAACCCCTACGAGCAGTACTTC. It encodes CASSTRDRNPYEQYF.